This TCR beta chain was profiled in a study of CD8 T cells in ankylosing spondylitis (dated by TCRdb to about 2017). For the wider study: The study profiled T cell receptor beta repertoires in healthy donors and ankylosing spondylitis patients to find disease-linked TCR variants. In total, the full study cohort was made up of over a hundred healthy donors and some 26 ankylosing spondylitis patients. Peripheral blood was sampled, and synovial fluid was additionally collected from ankylosing spondylitis patients. What the research found in general, with its limitations: The disease-linked clones showed a CD8+ phenotype and occurred at relatively low frequencies in peripheral blood. Some motif variants were previously reported in synovial fluid and blood of reactive arthritis patients, suggesting common disease-initiation mechanisms. Blood from ankylosing spondylitis patients appeared to be characterized by a TCR beta motif made up of eight highly homologous amino acid variants. Significant enrichment of the disease-linked clones was reported in matched synovial fluid samples from ankylosing spondylitis patients.

This clonotype was counted at least ten times. It has no known antigen specificity. Per-nucleotide qualities are absent, and no much larger clonotype sits a single base away. These reads were obtained on an Illumina HiSeq 2500. Quantitative 5'-RACE with molecular barcodes was the method used to prepare the TCR beta libraries. The original pipeline was this. A new computational method based on a probabilistic model of VDJ rearrangement was used to identify disease-linked TCR variants. The public reads were reanalyzed by TCRdb: fastp trimming at Q25, MiXCR alignment, in-frame beta chains only. Identical CDR3 proteins give one entry, which carries the most common genes and DNA. TCRdb's processing, not the authors', yielded these V and J calls. The sample includes about 250,000 distinct CDR3 sequences, with roughly a quarter observed a single time. The top ten hold 0.5% to 0.65% of the sample. CDR1 and CDR2 (LGHDT, YNNKEL) derive from the germline V gene (reference sequence). The junction carries 11 bases between V and J, which are trimmed by 3 bases and 3 bases respectively. The CDR3 covers 14 residues, taking in both the cysteine and the phenylalanine. Only the CDR3 part of the read is kept: 42 bases, read in frame from the first base.

Input material: blood, either unsorted or a sorted T cell fraction (not recorded which). Rearrangement joined TRBV3-1 to TRBJ1-1; the D segment cannot be called with confidence. The receptor was derived from a male donor with ankylosing spondylitis or in good health (not recorded which). The CDR3 region: CASSHGGWYTEAFF. Here is the DNA: TGTGCCAGCAGCCATGGCGGTTGGTACACTGAAGCTTTCTTT. This CDR3, with the reference TRBV3-1 and TRBJ1-1 proteins standing in past its ends, gives the full variable domain DTAVSQTPKYLVTQMGNDKSIKCEQNLGHDTMYWYKQDSKKFLKIMFSYNNKELIINETVPNRFSPKSPDKAHLNLHINSLELGDSAVYFCASSHGGWYTEAFFGQGTRLTVV.